The T cell receptor beta chain described here comes from a study of blood T cell repertoires in COVID-19. The overall study: In each case, the material was cDNA or gDNA derived from T cells, B-cell-depleted T cells, or PBMCs.

A Seattle source enrolled patients during active infection and followed them longitudinally. The protocol was immunoSEQ multiplex PCR, while the TCRdb copy is restricted to in-frame clones and leaves out a portion. The sample records approximately 300,000 clones, 80% to 95% being singletons. The clonotype was recovered from a woman under 40 with COVID-19, enrolled during active disease. What was sequenced was peripheral blood.

The CDR3 loop is CASSPGGAGSYEQYF. The CDR3 DNA reads as TGTGCCAGCAGCCCTGGAGGGGCGGGTAGCTACGAGCAGTACTTC. This chain joins TRBV7-2 and TRBJ2-7; D is possibly TRBD2 (6 bases). The ends were cut back, 5 bases at V and 3 bases at J, with 17 bases in the middle. Per germline, CDR1 SGHTA and CDR2 FQGNSA. The CDR3 contains 15 residues.